The following is a TCR beta chain sequence with its context. It lacks a known antigen. No much larger clonotype is one base removed from it; base qualities were not supplied. For sequencing of the TCRbeta CDR3 region, genomic DNA was extracted from the sorted cells. The immunoSEQ Assay was used to sequence the TCRbeta CDR3 regions. TCRdb holds this immuneACCESS table with in-frame rearrangements only. Some clones are missing; in checked studies, unresolved V genes explain under half, and the rest has no known cause. Present in this sample are about 61,000 clones, around nine tenths of which were seen just once. The ten top clones hold 18% of the sample. The entry originates in a study of OX40 agonist ivuxolimab in advanced cancers. In terms of the full investigation: The costimulatory receptor OX40 (CD134) was targeted by ivuxolimab, a fully human IgG2 agonistic monoclonal antibody. Intravenous ivuxolimab was administered to patients every 2 weeks at six dose levels: 0.01, 0.1, 0.3, 1.5, 3 and 10 mg/kg. Of the approximately 54 dose-escalation patients, hepatocellular carcinoma was present in approximately 20, melanoma in approximately 15, renal cell carcinoma in 9 and head and neck cancer in 9. The dose-escalation cohort was about 87% male with a mean age of around 62 years, ranging from about 23 to 85. Prior anti-PD-1, anti-PD-L1 or anti-CTLA-4 therapy was permitted, and 30% to 50% of dose-escalation patients had received checkpoint inhibitors. Partial responses occurred in three dose-escalation patients: two with cutaneous melanoma and one with hepatocellular carcinoma. Peripheral TCRbeta sequencing was intended to test whether TCR sequence diversity was altered and clonal T-cell expansion was caused by ivuxolimab. The paper reports the monotherapy dose-escalation portion (N ≈ 50 patients) of the phase I ivuxolimab trial. What the research found in general, with its limitations: Antigen specificity was not determined for the clonally expanded peripheral T cells. At doses from 0.1 to 3.0 mg/kg, clonal expansion was seen in both CD4+ and CD8+ blood T cells between baseline and week 6. In the 0.1-3.0 mg/kg groups, partial responders were among the patients with the lowest normalized peripheral clonal expansion, particularly in CD8+ T cells. After ivuxolimab, more expanded clones were found on average in CD8+ T cells than in CD4+ T cells. Low levels of normalized T-cell clonal expansion were also seen in some nonresponding patients.

Taken from cysteine to phenylalanine, the CDR3 has 13 residues. Of all the DNA, just the CDR3 is kept, 39 bases in frame from base 1. The V and J ends are trimmed by 4 bases and 1 base, leaving 7 bases between them. Based on the germline V gene, the CDR1 and CDR2 sequences are MGHRA and YSYEKL. Patients with autoimmune disease history or receiving systemic immunosuppression were excluded from the trial. In every dose cohort, peripheral blood was drawn for TCR sequencing at baseline, cycle 4 day 1, and cycle 7 day 1. The samples were drawn from a first-in-human, open-label, multicenter phase I dose-escalation trial of ivuxolimab. Adults with locally advanced or metastatic melanoma, renal cell, hepatocellular, or head and neck squamous cell carcinoma were enrolled in the trial. Before TCR sequencing, CD4+ T cells and CD8+ T cells were sorted from peripheral blood as separate populations.

The sequencing here drew on CD4+ or CD8+ T cells sorted from blood, taken in a trial of the OX40 agonist ivuxolimab. This receptor was identified in an adult with an advanced solid tumor such as melanoma, head and neck, liver or kidney cancer. The chain employs TRBV4-1 and TRBJ1-2, and perhaps TRBD1 as D gene, on 5 matching bases. The DNA sequence follows: TGCGCCAGCAGCCGACAGAGTAACTATGGCTACACCTTC. Its amino acids are CASSRQSNYGYTF.